Listed here are 24 T cell receptor beta chains from one sample, sequenced in a study of T cell responses to AZD1222 COVID-19 vaccine. Only in-frame clones appear in the TCRdb table, and some are missing; sequencing was by immunoSEQ multiplex PCR. The sample lists 110,000 or so clones, 75% to 95% occurring once. The sample consisted of peripheral blood, taken 28 days after the second dose of the MenACWY control vaccine. The receptors stem from an adult who received the MenACWY meningococcal vaccine as a control.

This clone occurred once. The CDR3 sequence: CAWGEWALGTGELFF. CDR3 in DNA: TGTGCCTGGGGAGAATGGGCGCTGGGCACCGGGGAGCTGTTTTTT. The rearrangement links TRBV30 to TRBJ2-2; D not certain. The CDR3 extends over 15 amino acids. Germline V CDR1 and CDR2: GTSNPN, SVGIG (reference sequence). The V gene lost 5 bases and the J gene lost 4 bases, with 17 bases spanning the gap.

This sequence joins TRBV19 and TRBJ1-6; 9 bases match TRBD1. Germline CDR1 LNHDA, CDR2 SQIVND (reference sequence). Trimming took 0 bases from V and 10 from J; bases not matched to a gene: 7. The CDR3 has 16 amino acids. The DNA of the CDR3 is TGTGCCAGTAGTATAGATCCCGGACAGGGGCGATCACCCCTCCACTTT. It specifies CASSIDPGQGRSPLHF.

This clone has just one count. The chain has TRBV6-1 and TRBJ2-3, with 7 positions matching TRBD2. The junction had 6 bases not matched to a gene; V was cut back by 3 bases and J by 3 bases. Germline CDR1 reads MNHNS; CDR2 reads SASEGT. The CDR3 has 15 residues. This CDR3 is CASSDGGGRTDTQYF. The CDR3 coding sequence is TGTGCCAGCAGTGATGGGGGGGGGAGGACAGATACGCAGTATTTT.

The chain is built from TRBV28 and TRBJ1-5; 7 bases line up with TRBD1. The CDR3 covers 16 residues. Germline V lookup: CDR1 MDHEN, CDR2 SYDVKM. The V and J ends lost 2 bases and 6 bases, in that order; junction bases with no gene match: 10. The CDR3 region has the DNA TGTGCCAGCAGTTTACCAAGGGGGCCGGTTGCTCAGCCCCAGCATTTT. Encoded protein: CASSLPRGPVAQPQHF. Combining the CDR3 with reference TRBV28 and TRBJ1-5 gives the whole variable domain DVKVTQSSRYLVKRTGEKVFLECVQDMDHENMFWYRQDPGLGLRLIYFSYDVKMKEKGDIPEGYSVSREKKERFSLILESASTNQTSMYLCASSLPRGPVAQPQHFGDGTRLSIL.

This clone came up once. The chain couples TRBV10-1 to TRBJ2-7; D is perhaps TRBD2 (5 bases). V lost 0 bases to trimming and J lost 2 bases, with 8 bases between them. CDR3 length: 14 residues. The germline V gene has CDR1 WNHNN and CDR2 SYGVQD (reference sequence). The CDR3 loop reads CASSESEVTYEQYF. The CDR3 bases are TGCGCCAGCAGTGAGTCGGAGGTGACCTACGAGCAGTACTTC.

This clone was detected once. The chain has TRBV2 and TRBJ1-6, with 9 bases aligning to TRBD1. V shed 7 bases and J 6 bases; nucleotides not matched to a gene: 4. CDR3 size: 14 residues. From germline, CDR1 is SNHLY and CDR2 FYNNEI. In nucleotides, the CDR3 is TGTGCCAGCATCCGACAGGGGGTTAATTCACCCCTCCACTTT. This encodes CASIRQGVNSPLHF.

V and J are TRBV7-9 and TRBJ2-3, with unresolved D. The V and J ends lost 5 bases and 5 bases respectively, with 8 bases between them. Looked up from germline, CDR1 is SEHNR and CDR2 is FQNEAQ (reference sequence). This CDR3 contains 12 residues. The CDR3 DNA sequence: TGTGCCAGCAGCCCGGCCCTAGATACGCAGTATTTT. This gives the protein CASSPALDTQYF.

The chain couples TRBV28 to TRBJ2-5; TRBD1 might be the D (6 bases). Germline assignment: CDR1 MDHEN and CDR2 SYDVKM. Trimming removed 5 bases at V and 0 bases at J, with 7 bases between. The CDR3 consists of 13 residues. Here the CDR3 reads CASSGGYQETQYF. CDR3 in DNA: TGTGCCAGCAGTGGGGGCTACCAAGAGACCCAGTACTTC.

This rearrangement joins TRBV12-3 or TRBV12-4 to TRBJ2-5; unclear D gene. Trimming took 2 bases from V and 13 from J, leaving 11 bases between them. The CDR3 length is 11 residues. This CDR3 reads CASSLNAVGYF. CDR3 DNA sequence: TGTGCCAGCAGTTTAAACGCGGTAGGGTACTTC.

V is TRBV5-1 and J is TRBJ2-1; D unclear. V lost 3 bases, J lost 7 bases, and 11 bases lay in between. Germline V gives CDR1 SGHRS, CDR2 YFSETQ. The length of the CDR3 is 13 residues. This CDR3 is CASSSTDGNEQFF. For the CDR3, the DNA is TGCGCCAGCAGCTCAACCGACGGTAATGAGCAGTTCTTC. The full variable domain, completed using reference TRBV5-1 and TRBJ2-1, is KAGVTQTPRYLIKTRGQQVTLSCSPISGHRSVSWYQQTPGQGLQFLFEYFSETQRNKGNFPGRFSGRQFSNSRSEMNVSTLELGDSALYLCASSSTDGNEQFFGPGTRLTVL.

The rearrangement joins TRBV7-9 to TRBJ2-1; D remains ambiguous. The CDR3 has 14 residues. The germline V gene encodes CDR1 SEHNR and CDR2 FQNEAQ (reference sequence). The V end was cut by 1 base, the J end by 8 bases, with 12 bases between. DNA for the CDR3: TGTGCCAGCAGCTTAGTACTGGGAATCCATGAGCAGTTCTTC. This translates into CASSLVLGIHEQFF.

The chain combines TRBV6-6 with TRBJ2-2; D remains ambiguous. V was pared by 2 bases and J by 4 bases, with 8 bases between. This CDR3 has 14 amino acids. Germline lookup yields CDR1 MNHNY and CDR2 SVGAGI (reference sequence). The CDR3 DNA follows: TGTGCCAGCAGTTACGAGAGACTCACCGGGGAGCTGTTTTTT. It specifies CASSYERLTGELFF.

The J gene is TRBJ1-1, the V gene TRBV7-8; D ambiguous. CDR1 SGHVS and CDR2 FQNEAQ come from the germline V gene. The V and J ends lost 5 bases and 4 bases respectively, with 11 bases between them. The CDR3 is 13 residues long. The CDR3 protein is CASSPSGLTEAFF. The CDR3 DNA is TGTGCCAGCAGCCCATCCGGGCTCACTGAAGCTTTCTTT.

CDR3 sequence: CAIRNHPDRGSSYEQYF. The CDR3 DNA reads TGTGCCATCAGAAACCACCCCGACAGGGGGAGCAGCTACGAGCAGTACTTC. V is TRBV7-9 and J is TRBJ2-7; 9 bases line up with TRBD1. Germline CDR1 and CDR2: SEHNR and FQNEAQ (reference sequence). There are 17 residues in the CDR3. J lost 3 bases, V lost 10 bases, and 19 bases had no gene match.

This chain connects TRBV15 to TRBJ2-2; tentatively, D is TRBD2 (6 bases). Germline CDR1 and CDR2: LNHNV and YYDKDF (reference sequence). CDR3 length: 15 residues. Trimming shortened V by 8 bases and J by 5 bases, and 18 bases separated the two germline ends. The CDR3 is CATWTGVGLTGELFF. In DNA, the CDR3 is TGTGCCACCTGGACGGGGGTGGGTTTGACCGGGGAGCTGTTTTTT.

This chain links TRBV2 with TRBJ1-1, with D possibly TRBD1 on 5 matching bases. In germline, CDR1 is SNHLY, CDR2 FYNNEI. Trimming removed 3 bases from V and 5 bases from J, with 10 bases in between. The CDR3 length is 13 residues. CDR3 protein: CASSEQGGTEAFF. CDR3 bases: TGTGCCAGCAGTGAGCAGGGTGGTACTGAAGCTTTCTTT.

The rearrangement joins TRBV11-2 to TRBJ2-5; D possibly corresponds to TRBD1 (7 bases). The CDR3 is made up of 18 amino acids. V was pared by 5 bases and J by 5 bases, with 27 bases between. Per the germline V gene, CDR1 is SGHAT and CDR2 is FQNNGV. Here the CDR3 DNA reads TGTGCCAGCAGCCCCCTCTGGGCAGGGGGGACAAATAGGGAGACCCAGTACTTC. This translates into CASSPLWAGGTNRETQYF.

The CDR3 protein is CASTDPGTNTEAFF. Here the CDR3 DNA reads TGTGCCAGCACCGACCCGGGAACGAACACTGAAGCTTTCTTT. The chain links TRBV6-5 to TRBJ1-1; D is uncertain. Germline values: CDR1 MNHEY, CDR2 SVGAGI. The V and J ends lost 7 bases and 1 base respectively, with 13 bases between them. This CDR3 contains 14 residues.

The rearrangement links TRBV7-9 to TRBJ2-7; D might be TRBD1 (5 bases). The CDR3 contains 14 residues. Trimming pared 5 bases from V and 0 bases from J, leaving 11 bases between. The V gene's germline CDR1 is SEHNR and CDR2 FQNEAQ (reference sequence). CDR3 DNA sequence: TGTGCCAGCAGCCACCCTGACAGCTCCTACGAGCAGTACGTC. Amino acid sequence: CASSHPDSSYEQYV.

The rearrangement links TRBV21-1 to TRBJ2-7; the DNA was not used to check the table's D call, TRBD1. TRBV21-1 is labeled a pseudogene. The CDR3 is 16 residues long. This CDR3 is CASSKGRTESSYEQYV. The CDR3 region has the DNA TGTGCCAGCAGCAAAGGCAGGACAGAGAGTTCCTACGAGCAGTACGTC.

The CDR3 DNA follows: TGCAGCGTTGGAGCATGGCCCCTTATAGCGGGGAGGGGGAATGAGCAGTTCTTC. It encodes CSVGAWPLIAGRGNEQFF. V gene TRBV29-1 combines with J gene TRBJ2-1; TRBD2 aligns across 8 bases. The CDR3 runs 18 residues. Trimming took 4 bases from V and 7 from J; bases not matched to a gene: 21. Germline CDR1 SQVTM, CDR2 ANQGSEA.

The chain joins TRBV11-2 to TRBJ2-2; D call uncertain. The CDR3 covers 16 residues. The V end lost 4 bases, the J end lost 3 bases, and 15 bases lay between the germline ends. CDR1 is SGHAT, CDR2 FQNNGV, per germline. CDR3 in DNA: TGTGCCAGCAGCTCCCGGACGACTTGGGACACCGGGGAGCTGTTTTTT. This gives the protein CASSSRTTWDTGELFF.

The rearrangement uses TRBV18 and TRBJ1-4, with D perhaps TRBD1 (5 bases). The germline CDR1 and CDR2 sequences are KGHSH and LQKENI. The CDR3 spans 18 residues. V dropped 2 bases and J dropped 4 bases, with 20 bases sitting between them. The CDR3 reads CASSPTSFLGERNEKLFF. In nucleotides, the CDR3 is TGTGCCAGCTCACCAACTTCCTTTCTGGGGGAGCGTAATGAAAAACTGTTTTTT.

This chain joins TRBV6-2 or TRBV6-3 and TRBJ2-1; TRBD2 aligns across 10 bases. The V gene's germline CDR1 is MNHEY and CDR2 SVGEGT. The junction had 14 bases not matched to a gene; V was cut back by 5 bases and J by 7 bases. This CDR3 contains 17 residues. For the CDR3, the DNA is TGTGCCAGCAGTCCCGAGACTAGCGGGTTTACTCTTAATGAGCAGTTCTTC. Translating it yields CASSPETSGFTLNEQFF.